This passage covers 12 T cell receptor beta chains from one sample sequenced in a study of blood T cells in healthy people across ages. Through a sample-barcoded 5' primer and a J-beta primer mix, a second PCR was run for roughly 6 to 11 cycles. TCRdb re-analysed the 5' RACE reads in MiXCR, keeping a single row per CDR3 protein. Of about 840,000 distinct CDR3 sequences listed, about 28% are singletons. The same data also went into a second study, on T cells of mothers and their children.

The sequenced sample consisted of blood. These receptors all stem from a middle-aged woman in good health.

This clonotype was recorded many times. V usage is TRBV20-1 and J usage is TRBJ2-7; TRBD1 matches 9 bases. The CDR3 loop spans 14 amino acids. V lost 7 bases and J lost 4; bases outside the gene matches: 11. Germline assignment: CDR1 DFQATT and CDR2 SNEGSKA (reference sequence). The CDR3 here is CSVYFRDRAYEQYF. CDR3 bases: TGCAGTGTTTACTTCCGGGACAGGGCGTACGAGCAGTACTTC.

This clonotype was observed a few times. The genes are TRBV4-1 and TRBJ1-2; D is perhaps TRBD1 (6 bases). V lost 7 bases, J lost 2 bases, and 17 bases lay in between. Germline-derived CDR1 and CDR2 are MGHRA and YSYEKL. The CDR3 loop spans 15 amino acids. In DNA, the CDR3 is TGCGCCAGCACCCCAGGAGGGCAGGGGAACTATGGCTACACCTTC. Translation gives CASTPGGQGNYGYTF.

This chain uses TRBV7-2 with TRBJ1-2; TRBD1 might be the D (6 bases). The CDR3 contains 15 residues. CDR1 SGHTA and CDR2 FQGNSA come from the germline V gene. V lost 4 bases and J lost 2, with 14 bases in between. The CDR3 DNA sequence: TGTGCCAGCAGCTCGATAAGGACAGCGAACTATGGCTACACCTTC. This encodes CASSSIRTANYGYTF.

The genes are TRBV20-1 and TRBJ2-1; 9 bases fit TRBD2. Germline assignment: CDR1 DFQATT and CDR2 SNEGSKA (reference sequence). The CDR3 length is 17 residues. The J segment lost 7 bases and the V segment lost 1 base, leaving 14 bases of the junction unmatched. The CDR3 is CSARAAGGAGGINEQFF. The CDR3 bases are TGCAGTGCTAGAGCAGCGGGGGGAGCGGGAGGTATAAATGAGCAGTTCTTC.

Remarks on this clonotype: A much more abundant neighbour one base away suggests this may be a read error. The genes are TRBV7-2 and TRBJ2-7; TRBD1 is a possible D gene (6 bases). Deletions cut 4 bases from V and 7 bases from J, with 23 bases between. The CDR3 length is 16 residues. Per germline, CDR1 SGHTA and CDR2 FQGNSA. The CDR3 here is CASSSTPGHATPEQYF. CDR3 bases: TGTGCCAGCAGCTCCACTCCGGGACACGCCACCCCTGAGCAGTACTTC.

The table lists this clonotype with a few counts. This chain uses TRBV7-6 with TRBJ2-7, with unresolved D. Germline assignment: CDR1 SGHVS and CDR2 FNYEAQ. CDR3 size: 8 residues. Trimming stripped 8 bases from V and 6 bases from J, with 2 bases between. CDR3 DNA: TGTGCCAGCCCCGAGCAGTACTTC. Its protein is CASPEQYF.

This clonotype was counted a few times. The V call is TRBV20-1, the J call TRBJ2-4, with D unclear. The CDR3 contains 15 residues. The germline gives CDR1 DFQATT, CDR2 SNEGSKA (reference sequence). With 6 bases removed from V and 13 bases from J, the gap between germline ends came to 28 bases. Written as DNA, the CDR3 is TGCAGTGCCCGCAAGCGAGGCGGTCTGTACAATGAGCAGTACTTC. It specifies CSARKRGGLYNEQYF.

The chain has TRBV27 and TRBJ2-1; tentative D call: TRBD1 (5 bases). V was trimmed by 2 bases and J by 8 bases, leaving 19 bases between them. The CDR3 length is 16 residues. From germline, CDR1 is MNHEY and CDR2 SMNVEV (reference sequence). The CDR3 DNA sequence: TGTGCCAGCAGTTTAATGGGCGGCAGGGCGATATATGAGCAGTTCTTC. Encoded protein: CASSLMGGRAIYEQFF.

The rearrangement joins TRBV7-9 to TRBJ2-7, with D possibly being TRBD1 (5 bases). This CDR3 contains 15 residues. The germline V gene has CDR1 SEHNR and CDR2 FQNEAQ (reference sequence). The ends were cut back, 5 bases at V and 0 bases at J, with 14 bases in the middle. CDR3 region: CASSPTGPSSYEQYF. The CDR3 nucleotides are TGTGCCAGCAGCCCTACAGGCCCCAGCTCCTACGAGCAGTACTTC.

The chain couples TRBV5-1 to TRBJ1-1; D may be TRBD1 (5 bases). CDR1 is SGHRS and CDR2 is YFSETQ in the germline V gene. The CDR3 has 14 residues. The V end lost 4 bases, the J end lost 4 bases, and 14 bases lay between the germline ends. The CDR3 loop reads CASSVGGGSTEAFF. The CDR3 DNA follows: TGCGCCAGCAGCGTCGGCGGGGGGAGCACTGAAGCTTTCTTT.

The chain is built from TRBV12-3 or TRBV12-4 and TRBJ2-1; 8 nucleotides match TRBD1. The CDR3 extends over 15 amino acids. Losses at the gene ends were 3 bases for V and 9 bases for J; bases not matched to a gene: 10. The DNA for the CDR3 is TGTGCCAGCAGTTTCGGACAGGGTTCTGATCGTGAGCAGTTCTTC. Protein: CASSFGQGSDREQFF.

The chain employs TRBV7-2 and TRBJ2-5; D possibly matches TRBD1 or TRBD2 (6 bases each). CDR1 is SGHTA, CDR2 FQGNSA, per germline. There are 15 residues in the CDR3. The V and J ends lost 6 bases and 5 bases respectively, with 19 bases between them. In nucleotides, the CDR3 is TGTGCCAGCAGTTCCGGTGGGGGGCCCCACGAGACCCAGTACTTC. This codes for CASSSGGGPHETQYF.